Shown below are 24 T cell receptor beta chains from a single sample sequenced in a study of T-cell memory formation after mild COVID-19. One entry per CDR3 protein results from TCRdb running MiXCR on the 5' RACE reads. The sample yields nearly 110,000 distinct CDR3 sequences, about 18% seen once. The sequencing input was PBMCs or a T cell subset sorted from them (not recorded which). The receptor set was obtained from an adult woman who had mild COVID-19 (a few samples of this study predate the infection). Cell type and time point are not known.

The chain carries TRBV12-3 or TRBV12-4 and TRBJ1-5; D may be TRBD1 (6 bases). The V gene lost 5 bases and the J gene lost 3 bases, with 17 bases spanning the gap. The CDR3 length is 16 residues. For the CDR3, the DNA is TGTGCCAGCAGTCCTAATCTGGGGGCGATCAATCAGCCCCAGCATTTT. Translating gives CASSPNLGAINQPQHF.

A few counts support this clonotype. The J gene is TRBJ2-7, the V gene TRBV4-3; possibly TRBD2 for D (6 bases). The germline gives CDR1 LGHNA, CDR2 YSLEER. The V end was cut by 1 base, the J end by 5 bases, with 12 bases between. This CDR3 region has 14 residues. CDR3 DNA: TGCGCCAGCAGCCAAGGGCCCCCGGGGGACGAGCAGTACTTC. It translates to CASSQGPPGDEQYF.

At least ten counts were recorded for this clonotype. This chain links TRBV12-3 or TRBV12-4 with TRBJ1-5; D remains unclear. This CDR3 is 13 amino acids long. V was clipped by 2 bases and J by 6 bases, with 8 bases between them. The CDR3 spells CASSLPVGQPQHF. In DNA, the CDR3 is TGTGCCAGCAGTTTACCAGTCGGTCAGCCCCAGCATTTT.

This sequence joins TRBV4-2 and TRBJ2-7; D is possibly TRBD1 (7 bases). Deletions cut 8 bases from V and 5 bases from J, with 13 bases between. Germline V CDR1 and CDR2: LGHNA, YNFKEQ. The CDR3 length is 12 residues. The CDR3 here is CASSDRTNEQYF. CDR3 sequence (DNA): TGTGCCAGCTCGGACAGGACTAACGAGCAGTACTTC.

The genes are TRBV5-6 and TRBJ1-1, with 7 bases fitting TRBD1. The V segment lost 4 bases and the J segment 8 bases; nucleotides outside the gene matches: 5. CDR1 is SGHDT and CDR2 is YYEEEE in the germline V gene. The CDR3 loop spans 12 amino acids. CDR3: CASSIGQVEAFF. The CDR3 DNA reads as TGTGCCAGCAGCATAGGACAGGTAGAAGCTTTCTTT.

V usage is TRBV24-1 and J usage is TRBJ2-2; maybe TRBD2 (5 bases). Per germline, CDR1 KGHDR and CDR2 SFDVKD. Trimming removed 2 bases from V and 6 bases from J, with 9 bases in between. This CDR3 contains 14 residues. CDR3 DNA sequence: TGTGCCACCAGTGATTCCCGGGGAGCCGGGGAGCTGTTTTTT. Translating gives CATSDSRGAGELFF.

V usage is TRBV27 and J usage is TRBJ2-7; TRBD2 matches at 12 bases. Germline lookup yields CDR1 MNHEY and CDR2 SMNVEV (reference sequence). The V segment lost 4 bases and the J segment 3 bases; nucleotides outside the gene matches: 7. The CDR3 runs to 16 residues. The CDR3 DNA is TGTGCCAGCAGTTCCGGACTAGCGGGACTTGACTACGAGCAGTACTTC. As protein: CASSSGLAGLDYEQYF.

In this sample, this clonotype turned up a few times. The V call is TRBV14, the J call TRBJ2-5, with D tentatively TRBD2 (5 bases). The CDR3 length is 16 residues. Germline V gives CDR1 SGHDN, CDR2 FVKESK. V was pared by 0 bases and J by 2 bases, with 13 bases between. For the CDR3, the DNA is TGTGCCAGCAGCCAAGATTACCGAGGGAATCAAGAGACCCAGTACTTC. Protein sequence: CASSQDYRGNQETQYF.

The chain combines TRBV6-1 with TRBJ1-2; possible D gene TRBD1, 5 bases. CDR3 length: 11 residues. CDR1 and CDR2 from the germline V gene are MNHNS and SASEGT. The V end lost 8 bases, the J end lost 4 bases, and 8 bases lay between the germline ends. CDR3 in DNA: TGTGCCAGCGGGACGTCCTATGGCTACACCTTC. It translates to CASGTSYGYTF.

CDR3 DNA sequence: TGTGCCAGCAGTCCCGGGACAGGGAACGGCTACACCTTC. This translates into CASSPGTGNGYTF. The chain couples TRBV27 to TRBJ1-2; 9 positions agree with TRBD1. After removal of 5 bases from V and 8 bases from J, the junction contained 6 bases not matched to a gene. The CDR3 extends over 13 amino acids. Germline assignment: CDR1 MNHEY and CDR2 SMNVEV (reference sequence).

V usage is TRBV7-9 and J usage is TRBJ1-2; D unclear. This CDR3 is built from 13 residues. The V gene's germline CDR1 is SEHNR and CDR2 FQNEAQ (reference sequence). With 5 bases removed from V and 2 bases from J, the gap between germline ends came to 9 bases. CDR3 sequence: CASSEEGNYGYTF. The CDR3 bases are TGTGCCAGCAGCGAAGAAGGAAACTATGGCTACACCTTC.

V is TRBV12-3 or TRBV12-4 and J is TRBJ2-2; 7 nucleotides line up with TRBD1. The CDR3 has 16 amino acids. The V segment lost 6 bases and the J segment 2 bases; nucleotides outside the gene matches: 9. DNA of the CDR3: TGTGCCAGCAGAACCAGGACAGGCGCTAACACCGGGGAGCTGTTTTTT. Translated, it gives CASRTRTGANTGELFF.

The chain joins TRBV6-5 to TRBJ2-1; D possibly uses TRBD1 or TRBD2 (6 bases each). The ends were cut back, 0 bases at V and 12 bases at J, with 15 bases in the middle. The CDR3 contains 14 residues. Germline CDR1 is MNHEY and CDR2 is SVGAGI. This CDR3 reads CASSYSGGGSGQFF. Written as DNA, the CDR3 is TGTGCCAGCAGTTACTCGGGGGGCGGGTCGGGGCAGTTCTTC.

In nucleotides, the CDR3 is TGCAGTGCCGCGGGACTAGCGGGGACCTACGAGCAGTACTTC. Protein product: CSAAGLAGTYEQYF. The V and J genes are TRBV20-1 and TRBJ2-7, with 13 bases fitting TRBD2. The junction had 4 bases not matched to a gene; V was cut back by 6 bases and J by 2 bases. The CDR3 covers 14 residues. The V gene's germline CDR1 is DFQATT and CDR2 SNEGSKA (reference sequence).

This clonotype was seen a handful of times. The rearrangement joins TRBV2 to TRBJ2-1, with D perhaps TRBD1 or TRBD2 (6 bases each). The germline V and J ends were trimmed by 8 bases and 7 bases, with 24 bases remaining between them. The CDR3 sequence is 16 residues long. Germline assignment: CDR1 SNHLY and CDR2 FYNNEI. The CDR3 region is CASPPRGHGAVNEQFF. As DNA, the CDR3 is TGTGCCAGCCCCCCTCGGGGGCATGGGGCGGTAAATGAGCAGTTCTTC.

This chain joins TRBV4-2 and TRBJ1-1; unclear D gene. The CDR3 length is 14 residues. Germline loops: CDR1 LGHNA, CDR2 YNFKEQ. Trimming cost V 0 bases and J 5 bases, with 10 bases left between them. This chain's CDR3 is CASSQEMGWTEAFF. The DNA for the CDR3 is TGTGCCAGCAGCCAAGAGATGGGATGGACTGAAGCTTTCTTT.

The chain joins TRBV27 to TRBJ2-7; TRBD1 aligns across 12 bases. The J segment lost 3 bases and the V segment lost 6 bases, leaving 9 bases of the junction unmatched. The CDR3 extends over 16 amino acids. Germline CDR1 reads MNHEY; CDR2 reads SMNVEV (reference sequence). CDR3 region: CASSRGTGGVLYEQYF. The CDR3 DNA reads TGTGCCAGCAGCCGAGGGACAGGGGGCGTACTCTACGAGCAGTACTTC.

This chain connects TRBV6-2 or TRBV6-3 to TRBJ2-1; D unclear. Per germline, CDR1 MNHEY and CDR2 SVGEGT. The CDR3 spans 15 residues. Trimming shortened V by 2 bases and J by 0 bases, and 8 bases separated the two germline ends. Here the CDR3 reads CASSYVTVSYNEQFF. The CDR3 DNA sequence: TGTGCCAGCAGTTACGTAACAGTCTCCTACAATGAGCAGTTCTTC.

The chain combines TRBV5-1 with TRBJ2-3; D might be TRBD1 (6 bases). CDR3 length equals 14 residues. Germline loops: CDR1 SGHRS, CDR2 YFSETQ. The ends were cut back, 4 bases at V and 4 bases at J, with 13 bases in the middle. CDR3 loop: CASSQDRIADTQYF. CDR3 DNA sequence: TGCGCCAGCAGCCAAGACAGGATTGCAGATACGCAGTATTTT.

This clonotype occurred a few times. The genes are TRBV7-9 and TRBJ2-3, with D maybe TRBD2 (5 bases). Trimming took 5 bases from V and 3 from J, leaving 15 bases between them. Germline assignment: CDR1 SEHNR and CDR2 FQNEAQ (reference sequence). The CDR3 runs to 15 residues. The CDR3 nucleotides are TGTGCCAGCAGCCCCGGCCCCGGGGTGACAGATACGCAGTATTTT. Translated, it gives CASSPGPGVTDTQYF.

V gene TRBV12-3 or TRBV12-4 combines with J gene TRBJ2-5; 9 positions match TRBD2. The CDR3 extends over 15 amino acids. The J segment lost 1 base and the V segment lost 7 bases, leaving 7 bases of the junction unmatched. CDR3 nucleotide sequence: TGTGCCAGCACCGATTTGACTAGCGGCCAAGAGACCCAGTACTTC. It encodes CASTDLTSGQETQYF.

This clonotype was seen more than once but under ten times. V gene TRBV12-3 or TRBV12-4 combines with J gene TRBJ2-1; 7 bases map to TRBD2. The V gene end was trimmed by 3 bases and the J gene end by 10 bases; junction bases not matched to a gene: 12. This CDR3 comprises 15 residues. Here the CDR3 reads CASSFAGPWGGEQFF. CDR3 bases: TGTGCCAGCAGTTTCGCGGGGCCCTGGGGGGGAGAGCAGTTCTTC.

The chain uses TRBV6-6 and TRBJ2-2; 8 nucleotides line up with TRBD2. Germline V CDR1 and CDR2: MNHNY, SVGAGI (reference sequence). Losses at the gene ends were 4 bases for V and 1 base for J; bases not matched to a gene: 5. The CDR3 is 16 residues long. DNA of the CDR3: TGTGCCAGCAGTTCCTTGAGCGGGGGGAACACCGGGGAGCTGTTTTTT. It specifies CASSSLSGGNTGELFF.

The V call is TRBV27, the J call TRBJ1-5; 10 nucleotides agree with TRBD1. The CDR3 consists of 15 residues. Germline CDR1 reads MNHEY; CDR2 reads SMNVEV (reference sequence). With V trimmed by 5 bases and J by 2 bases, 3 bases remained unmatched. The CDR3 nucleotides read TGTGCCAGCAGTCCGGGGACAGGGGGCAATCAGCCCCAGCATTTT. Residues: CASSPGTGGNQPQHF.